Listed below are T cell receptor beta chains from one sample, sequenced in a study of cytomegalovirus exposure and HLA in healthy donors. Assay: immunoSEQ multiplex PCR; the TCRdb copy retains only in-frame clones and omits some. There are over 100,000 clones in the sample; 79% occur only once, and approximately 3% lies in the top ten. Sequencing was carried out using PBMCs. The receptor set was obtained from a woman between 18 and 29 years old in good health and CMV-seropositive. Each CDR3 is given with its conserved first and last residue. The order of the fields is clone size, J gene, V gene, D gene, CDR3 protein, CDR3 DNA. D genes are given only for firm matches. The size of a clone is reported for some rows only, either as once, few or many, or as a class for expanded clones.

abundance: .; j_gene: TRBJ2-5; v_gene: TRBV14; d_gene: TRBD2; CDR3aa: CASSPLAGEETQYF; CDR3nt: TGTGCCAGCAGCCCCCTAGCGGGAGAAGAGACCCAGTACTTC
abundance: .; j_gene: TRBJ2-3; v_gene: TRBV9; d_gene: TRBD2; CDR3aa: CASSARGLAGADTQYF; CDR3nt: TGTGCCAGCAGCGCCCGGGGACTAGCGGGAGCAGATACGCAGTATTTT
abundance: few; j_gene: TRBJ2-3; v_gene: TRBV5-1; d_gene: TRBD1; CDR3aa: CASSLVQGVNTDTQYF; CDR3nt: TGCGCCAGCAGCTTGGTGCAGGGGGTGAACACAGATACGCAGTATTTT
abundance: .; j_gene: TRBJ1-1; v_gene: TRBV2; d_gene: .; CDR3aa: CASTRGTNTEAFF; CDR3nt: TGTGCCAGCACTCGGGGAACGAACACTGAAGCTTTCTTT
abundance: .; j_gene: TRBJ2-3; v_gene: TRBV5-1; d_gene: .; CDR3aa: CASSLVRTGTDTQYF; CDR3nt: TGCGCCAGCAGCTTGGTGAGAACAGGCACAGATACGCAGTATTTT
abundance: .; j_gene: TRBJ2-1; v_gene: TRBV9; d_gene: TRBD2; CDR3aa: CASSPTSGFYNEQFF; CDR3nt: TGTGCCAGCAGCCCCACTAGCGGGTTTTACAATGAGCAGTTCTTC
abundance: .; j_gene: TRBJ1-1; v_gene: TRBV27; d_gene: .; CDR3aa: CASSSFGKAFF; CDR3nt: TGTGCCAGCAGTTCTTTCGGGAAAGCTTTCTTT
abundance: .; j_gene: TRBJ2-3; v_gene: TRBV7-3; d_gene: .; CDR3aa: CASSLSLRENAYF; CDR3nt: TGTGCCAGCAGCTTAAGTTTGAGGGAGAACGCGTATTTT
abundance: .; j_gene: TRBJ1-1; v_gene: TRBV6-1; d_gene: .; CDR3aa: CASSRSGGTEAFF; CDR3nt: TGTGCCAGCAGTCGCTCCGGGGGCACTGAAGCTTTCTTT
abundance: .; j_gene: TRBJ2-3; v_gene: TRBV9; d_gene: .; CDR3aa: CASSVASGNPDTQYF; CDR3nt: TGTGCCAGCAGCGTAGCTTCCGGGAATCCCGATACGCAGTATTTT
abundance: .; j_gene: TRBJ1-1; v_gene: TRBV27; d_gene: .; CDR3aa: CASSLFPPDSLSNTEAFF; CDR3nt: TGTGCCAGCAGTTTATTCCCCCCGGACAGTTTATCGAACACTGAAGCTTTCTTT
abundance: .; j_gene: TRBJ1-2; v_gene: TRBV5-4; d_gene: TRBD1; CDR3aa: CASSWGQGTNYGYTF; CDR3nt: TGTGCCAGCAGCTGGGGACAGGGGACTAACTATGGCTACACCTTC
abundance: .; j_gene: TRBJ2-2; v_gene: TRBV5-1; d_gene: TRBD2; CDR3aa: CASSSLAGEVTGELFF; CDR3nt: TGCGCCAGCAGCTCCCTAGCGGGAGAGGTTACCGGGGAGCTGTTTTTT
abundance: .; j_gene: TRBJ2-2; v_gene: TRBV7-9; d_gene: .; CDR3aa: CASTGAPLNTGELFF; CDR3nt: TGTGCCAGCACAGGGGCGCCGTTGAACACCGGGGAGCTGTTTTTT
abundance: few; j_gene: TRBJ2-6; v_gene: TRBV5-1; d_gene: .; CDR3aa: CASSLGDIGLNVLTF; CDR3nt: TGCGCCAGCAGCTTGGGGGACATTGGGCTCAACGTCCTGACTTTC